These 9 T cell receptor beta chains were all obtained from the same sample, sequenced in a study of blood T cells in healthy people across ages. A J-beta primer mix and a sample-barcoded 5' primer were used in a second PCR of roughly 7 to 12 cycles. TCRdb reprocessed the 5' RACE reads via MiXCR and lists one record per CDR3 protein. The sample has some 640,000 distinct CDR3 sequences; 25% to 30% are singletons. The sample comprised blood. All receptors derive from a woman at least 80 years old in good health.

Note on this clonotype: A much more abundant neighbour one base away suggests this may be a read error. V and J are TRBV19 and TRBJ1-2, with D possibly matching TRBD1 (6 bases). Trimming took 7 bases from V and 8 from J, leaving 20 bases between them. Germline V gene data show CDR1 as LNHDA and CDR2 as SQIVND (reference sequence). This CDR3 has 14 amino acids. CDR3 residues: CASMGGQGQSGYTF. In DNA, the CDR3 is TGTGCCAGTATGGGAGGGCAGGGACAAAGCGGCTACACCTTC.

There are many counts of this clonotype. This chain links TRBV27 with TRBJ2-1; 10 nucleotides agree with TRBD2. Germline V gene lookup returns CDR1 MNHEY and CDR2 SMNVEV (reference sequence). The CDR3 is 15 residues long. The junction had 4 bases not matched to a gene; V was cut back by 3 bases and J by 5 bases. The CDR3 bases are TGTGCCAGCAGTTTTAGCGGGGGGCCAGACAATGAGCAGTTCTTC. This encodes CASSFSGGPDNEQFF.

The genes are TRBV20-1 and TRBJ2-4, with 11 bases fitting TRBD1. The J call could be wrong; TRBJ2-7 is a better fit for the DNA end. Germline V lookup: CDR1 DFQATT, CDR2 SNEGSKA (reference sequence). The CDR3 has 15 residues. Here the CDR3 DNA reads TGCAGTGCAAAAGGGGGGTCGGGACAGGGGGACGAGCAGTACTTC. Protein: CSAKGGSGQGDEQYF.

This clonotype was counted ten times or more. This chain links TRBV6-2 or TRBV6-3 with TRBJ1-5, with 8 bases identical to TRBD1. Germline lookup yields CDR1 MNHEY and CDR2 SVGEGT. Trimming at V came to 4 bases and at J to 6 bases, leaving 8 bases not matched to a gene. This CDR3 has 15 residues. The CDR3 protein is CASSSPPDRVQPQHF. CDR3 nucleotides: TGTGCCAGCAGTTCCCCTCCGGACAGGGTTCAGCCCCAGCATTTT.

This clonotype was counted at least ten times. The genes are TRBV6-1 and TRBJ2-5; 7 bases align to TRBD1. There are 15 residues in the CDR3. Germline values: CDR1 MNHNS, CDR2 SASEGT. V shed 2 bases and J 2 bases; nucleotides not matched to a gene: 5. The CDR3 nucleotides are TGTGCCAGCAGTGAAATGGGGACAGAACAAGAGACCCAGTACTTC. As protein: CASSEMGTEQETQYF.

The chain combines TRBV28 with TRBJ1-4, with D unclear. V lost 6 bases and J lost 13, with 27 bases in between. Germline CDR1 and CDR2: MDHEN and SYDVKM. CDR3 size: 16 residues. The CDR3 DNA reads as TGTGCCAGCAGGCCGGGCCCGGCCCGGCGAGGATTGGGACTGTTTTTT. Its translation: CASRPGPARRGLGLFF.

The chain links TRBV29-1 to TRBJ2-2; 9 bases agree with TRBD2. The CDR3 runs 14 residues. After removal of 4 bases from V and 2 bases from J, the junction contained 2 bases not matched to a gene. Germline V CDR1 and CDR2: SQVTM, ANQGSEA. The CDR3 sequence: CSVGGTSNTGELFF. The CDR3 nucleotides read TGCAGCGTTGGAGGGACTAGCAACACCGGGGAGCTGTTTTTT.

This clonotype was observed at least ten times. The CDR3 DNA follows: TGTGCCAGCAGCTTAGCGGGGCCGGGACAGGGGGGAGGCTACACCTTC. Protein sequence: CASSLAGPGQGGGYTF. This chain uses TRBV7-2 with TRBJ1-2; 11 bases align to TRBD1. The CDR3 consists of 16 residues. Germline values: CDR1 SGHTA, CDR2 FQGNSA. V trimming: 0 bases; J trimming: 8 bases; junction bases outside the gene matches: 8. Looking up the rest from reference TRBV7-2 and TRBJ1-2 gives the full variable domain: GAGVSQSPSNKVTEKGKDVELRCDPISGHTALYWYRQSLGQGLEFLIYFQGNSAPDKSGLPSDRFSAERTGGSVSTLTIQRTQQEDSAVYLCASSLAGPGQGGGYTFGSGTRLTVV.

The sample holds many counts of this clonotype. The chain carries TRBV7-8 and TRBJ2-5; possible D gene TRBD2, 6 bases. Trimming stripped 8 bases from V and 4 bases from J, with 17 bases between. Germline V gives CDR1 SGHVS, CDR2 FQNEAQ. This CDR3 spans 14 amino acids. CDR3 amino acids: CASSRGWAGETQYF. The CDR3 nucleotides read TGTGCCAGCTCCCGGGGGTGGGCTGGAGAGACCCAGTACTTC.